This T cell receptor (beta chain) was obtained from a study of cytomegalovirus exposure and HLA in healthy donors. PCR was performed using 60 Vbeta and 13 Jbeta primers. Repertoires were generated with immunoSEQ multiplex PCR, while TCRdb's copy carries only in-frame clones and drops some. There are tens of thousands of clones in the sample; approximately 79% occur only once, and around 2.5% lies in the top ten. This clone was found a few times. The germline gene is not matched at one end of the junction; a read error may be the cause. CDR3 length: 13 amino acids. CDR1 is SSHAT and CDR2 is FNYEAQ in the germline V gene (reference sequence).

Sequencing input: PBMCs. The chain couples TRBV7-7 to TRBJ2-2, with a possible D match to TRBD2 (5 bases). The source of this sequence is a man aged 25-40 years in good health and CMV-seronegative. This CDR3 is CASSRDRAGELFF. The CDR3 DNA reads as TGTGCTAGCAGCCGGGATAGAGCCGGGGAGCTGTTTTTT.